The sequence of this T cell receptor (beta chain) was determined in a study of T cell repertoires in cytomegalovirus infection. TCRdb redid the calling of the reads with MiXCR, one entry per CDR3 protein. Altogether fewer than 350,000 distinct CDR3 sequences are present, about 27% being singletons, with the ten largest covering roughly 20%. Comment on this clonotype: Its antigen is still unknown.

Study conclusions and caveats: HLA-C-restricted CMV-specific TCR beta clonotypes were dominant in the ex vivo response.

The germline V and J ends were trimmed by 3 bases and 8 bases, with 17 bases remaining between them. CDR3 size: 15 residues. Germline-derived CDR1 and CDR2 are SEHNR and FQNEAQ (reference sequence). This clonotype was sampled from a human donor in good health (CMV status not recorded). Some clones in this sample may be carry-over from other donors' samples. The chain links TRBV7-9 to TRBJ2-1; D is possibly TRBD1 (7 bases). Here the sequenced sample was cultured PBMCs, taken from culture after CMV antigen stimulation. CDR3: CASSFKRIRGDEQFF. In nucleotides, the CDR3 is TGTGCCAGCAGCTTTAAGCGTATCAGGGGGGATGAGCAGTTCTTC.